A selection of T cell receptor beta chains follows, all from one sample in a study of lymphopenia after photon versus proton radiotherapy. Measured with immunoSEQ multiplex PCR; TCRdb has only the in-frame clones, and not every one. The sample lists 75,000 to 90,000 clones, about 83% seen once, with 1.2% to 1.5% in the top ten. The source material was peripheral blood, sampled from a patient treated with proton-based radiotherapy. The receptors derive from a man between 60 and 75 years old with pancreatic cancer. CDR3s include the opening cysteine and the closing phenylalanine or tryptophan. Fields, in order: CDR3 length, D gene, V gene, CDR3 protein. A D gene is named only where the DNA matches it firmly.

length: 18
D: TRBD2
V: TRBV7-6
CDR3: CASSPGTSGSGSYNEQFF

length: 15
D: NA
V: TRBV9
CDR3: CASSSAGSPGSPLHF

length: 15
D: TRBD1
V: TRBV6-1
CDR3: CASRLQGAVYNEQFF

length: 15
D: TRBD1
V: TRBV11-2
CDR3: CASRSQGQANYGYTF

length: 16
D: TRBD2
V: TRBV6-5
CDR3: CASSNLLAGGQDEQYF

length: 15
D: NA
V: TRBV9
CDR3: CASSFRTGESYEQYF

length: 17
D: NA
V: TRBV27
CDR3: CASSLRDPGRGLYEQYF

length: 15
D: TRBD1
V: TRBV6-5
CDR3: CASSYDRAPDQPQHF

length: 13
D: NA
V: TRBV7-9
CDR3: CASSSGRIYEQYF

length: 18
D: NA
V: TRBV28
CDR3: CASSGSRRGGRNTGELFF

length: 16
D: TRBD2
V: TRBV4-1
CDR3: CASSQSLAGVTDTQYF

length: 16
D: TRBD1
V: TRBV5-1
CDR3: CASSLRGQGFGETQYF

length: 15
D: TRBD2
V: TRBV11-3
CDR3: CASSRLAGGYNEQFF

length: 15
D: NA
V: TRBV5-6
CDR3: CASSLFTVRRTEAFF

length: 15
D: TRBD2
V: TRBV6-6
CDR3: CASSYVTPGGGEQYF

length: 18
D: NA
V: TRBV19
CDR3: CASSPGFRSPQVYNEQFF

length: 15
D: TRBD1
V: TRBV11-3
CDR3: CASSLLTGGLGEAFF

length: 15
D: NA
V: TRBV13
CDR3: CASTLSTRRSYEQYF

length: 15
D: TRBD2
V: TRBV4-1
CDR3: CASSQFSGIGGTQYF

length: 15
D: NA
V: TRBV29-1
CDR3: CSVEEGAGYRNEQFF

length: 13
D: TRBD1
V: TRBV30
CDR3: CAWSAGGNQPQHF

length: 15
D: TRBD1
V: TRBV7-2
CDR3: CASSSGQGETGELFF

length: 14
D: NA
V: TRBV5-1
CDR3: CASSSGVSDQPQHF

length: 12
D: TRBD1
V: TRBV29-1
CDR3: CSATQGAYEQYF

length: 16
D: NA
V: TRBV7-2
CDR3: CASSLLQGRSTDTQYF

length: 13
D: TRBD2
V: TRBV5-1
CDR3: CASSLGLRETQYF

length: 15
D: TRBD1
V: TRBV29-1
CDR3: CSVTTGTGSSYEQYF

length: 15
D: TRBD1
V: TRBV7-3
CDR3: CASSLRGRGHYEQYF